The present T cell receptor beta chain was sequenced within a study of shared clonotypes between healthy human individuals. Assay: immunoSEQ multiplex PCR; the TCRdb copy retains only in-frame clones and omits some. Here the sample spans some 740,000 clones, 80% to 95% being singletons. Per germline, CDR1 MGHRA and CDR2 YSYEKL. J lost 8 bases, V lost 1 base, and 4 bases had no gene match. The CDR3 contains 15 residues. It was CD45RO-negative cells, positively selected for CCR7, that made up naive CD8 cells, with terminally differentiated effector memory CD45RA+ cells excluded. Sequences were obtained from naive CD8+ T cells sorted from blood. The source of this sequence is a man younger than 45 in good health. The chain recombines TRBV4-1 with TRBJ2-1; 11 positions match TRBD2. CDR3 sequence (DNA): TGCGCCAGCAGCCAAGTGCTAGCGGGAGGCCATGAGCAGTTCTTC. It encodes CASSQVLAGGHEQFF.